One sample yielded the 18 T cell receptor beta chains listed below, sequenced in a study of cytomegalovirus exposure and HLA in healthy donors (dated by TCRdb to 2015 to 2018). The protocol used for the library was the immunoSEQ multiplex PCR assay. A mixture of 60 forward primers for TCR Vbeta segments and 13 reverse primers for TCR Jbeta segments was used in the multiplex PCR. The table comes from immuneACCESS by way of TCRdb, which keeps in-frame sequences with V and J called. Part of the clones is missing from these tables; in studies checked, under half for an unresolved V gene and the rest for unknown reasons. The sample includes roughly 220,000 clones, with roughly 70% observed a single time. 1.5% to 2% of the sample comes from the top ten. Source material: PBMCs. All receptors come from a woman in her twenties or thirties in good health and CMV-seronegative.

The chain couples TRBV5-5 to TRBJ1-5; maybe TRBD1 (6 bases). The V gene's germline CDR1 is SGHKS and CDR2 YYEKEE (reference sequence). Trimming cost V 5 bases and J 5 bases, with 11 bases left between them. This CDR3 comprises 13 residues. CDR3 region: CASSQQGDQPQHF. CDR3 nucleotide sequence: TGTGCCAGCAGTCAACAGGGAGATCAGCCCCAGCATTTT.

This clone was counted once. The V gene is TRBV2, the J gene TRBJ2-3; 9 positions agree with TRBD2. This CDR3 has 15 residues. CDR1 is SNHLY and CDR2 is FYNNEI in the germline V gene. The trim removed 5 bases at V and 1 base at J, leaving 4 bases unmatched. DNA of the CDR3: TGTGCCAGCAGTCCTAGCGGGGTTCGCACAGATACGCAGTATTTT. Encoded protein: CASSPSGVRTDTQYF.

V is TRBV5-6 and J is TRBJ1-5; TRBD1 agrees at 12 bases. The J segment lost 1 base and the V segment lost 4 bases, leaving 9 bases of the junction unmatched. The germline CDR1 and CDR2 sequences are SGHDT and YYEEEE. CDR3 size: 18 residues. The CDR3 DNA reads TGTGCCAGCAGCGCCCTGGGACAGGGGGCTCGGAGCAATCAGCCCCAGCATTTT. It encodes CASSALGQGARSNQPQHF.

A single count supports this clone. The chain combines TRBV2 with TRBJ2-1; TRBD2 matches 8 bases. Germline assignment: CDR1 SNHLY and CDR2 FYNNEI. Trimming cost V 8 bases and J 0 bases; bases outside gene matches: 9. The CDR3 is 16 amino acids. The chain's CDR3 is CASLSGTSGSYNEQFF. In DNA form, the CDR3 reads TGTGCCAGCCTCTCCGGGACTAGTGGCTCCTACAATGAGCAGTTCTTC.

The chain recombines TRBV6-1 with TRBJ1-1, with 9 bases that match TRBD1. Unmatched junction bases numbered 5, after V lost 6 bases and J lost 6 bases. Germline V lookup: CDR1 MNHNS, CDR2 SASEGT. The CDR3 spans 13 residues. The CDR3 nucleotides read TGTGCCAGCAGCGGGACAGGGATGTCTGAAGCTTTCTTT. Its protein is CASSGTGMSEAFF.

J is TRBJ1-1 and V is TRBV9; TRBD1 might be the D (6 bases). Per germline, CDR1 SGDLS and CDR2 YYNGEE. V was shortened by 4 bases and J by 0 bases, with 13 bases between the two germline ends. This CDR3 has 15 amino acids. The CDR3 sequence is CASSPPGHLNTEAFF. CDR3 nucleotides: TGTGCCAGCAGCCCGCCGGGACACCTGAACACTGAAGCTTTCTTT.

The CDR3 bases are TGCGCCAGCTCCCGAGGGGCGGGGTACGAGCAGTACTTC. Residues: CASSRGAGYEQYF. The chain carries TRBV5-1 and TRBJ2-5; a possible D gene is TRBD2 (6 bases). The end of the DNA fits TRBJ2-7 better, so the J call may be wrong. Germline assignment: CDR1 SGHRS and CDR2 YFSETQ. The CDR3 is made up of 13 amino acids.

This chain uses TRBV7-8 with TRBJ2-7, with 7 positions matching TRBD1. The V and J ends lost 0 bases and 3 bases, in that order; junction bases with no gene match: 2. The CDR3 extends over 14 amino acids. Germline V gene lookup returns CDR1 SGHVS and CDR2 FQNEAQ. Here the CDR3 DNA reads TGTGCCAGCAGCTTAGCCGGGACAGTCTACGAGCAGTACTTC. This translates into CASSLAGTVYEQYF.

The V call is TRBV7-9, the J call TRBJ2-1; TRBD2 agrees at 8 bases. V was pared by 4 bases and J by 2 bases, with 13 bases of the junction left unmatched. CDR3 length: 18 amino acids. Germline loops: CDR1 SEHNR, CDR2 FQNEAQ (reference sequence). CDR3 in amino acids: CASSSTAGAIITYNEQFF. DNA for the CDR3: TGTGCCAGCAGCTCAACAGCGGGAGCAATTATTACCTACAATGAGCAGTTCTTC.

The CDR3, as DNA: TGCGCCAGCAGCCAAGGGGAACAGGGGGCGAATGGCTACACCTTC. Translation: CASSQGEQGANGYTF. The chain recombines TRBV4-1 with TRBJ1-2, with 9 bases aligning to TRBD1. J lost 6 bases, V lost 1 base, and 6 bases had no gene match. CDR3 length: 15 residues. The V gene's germline CDR1 is MGHRA and CDR2 YSYEKL.

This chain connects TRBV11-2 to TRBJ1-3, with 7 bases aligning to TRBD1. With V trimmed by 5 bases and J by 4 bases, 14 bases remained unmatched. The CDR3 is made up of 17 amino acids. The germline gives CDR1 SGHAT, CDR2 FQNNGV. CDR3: CASSPPIRQGIGNTIYF. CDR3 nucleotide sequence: TGTGCCAGCAGCCCACCCATTCGACAGGGAATAGGAAACACCATATATTTT.

The CDR3: CASSARDTQYF. CDR3 sequence (DNA): TGTGCCAGCAGCGCGAGAGATACGCAGTATTTT. The chain uses TRBV7-9 and TRBJ2-3; D gene unclear. The germline V gene encodes CDR1 SEHNR and CDR2 FQNEAQ (reference sequence). This CDR3 has 11 residues. Trimming pared 5 bases from V and 5 bases from J, leaving 5 bases between.

The CDR3 loop reads CASSVATGTNYGYTF. The CDR3, as DNA: TGTGCCAGCAGCGTAGCTACAGGGACTAACTATGGCTACACCTTC. The chain combines TRBV9 with TRBJ1-2; the D gene is possibly TRBD1 (6 bases). Trimming pared 0 bases from V and 0 bases from J, leaving 9 bases between. This CDR3 is 15 amino acids long. The germline CDR1 and CDR2 sequences are SGDLS and YYNGEE.

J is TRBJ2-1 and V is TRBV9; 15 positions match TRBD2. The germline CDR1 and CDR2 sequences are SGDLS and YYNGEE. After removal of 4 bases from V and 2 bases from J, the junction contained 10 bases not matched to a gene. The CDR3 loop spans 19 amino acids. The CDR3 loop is CASSQGLAGGPRAYNEQFF. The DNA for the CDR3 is TGTGCCAGCAGCCAAGGACTAGCGGGGGGGCCGAGGGCCTACAATGAGCAGTTCTTC.

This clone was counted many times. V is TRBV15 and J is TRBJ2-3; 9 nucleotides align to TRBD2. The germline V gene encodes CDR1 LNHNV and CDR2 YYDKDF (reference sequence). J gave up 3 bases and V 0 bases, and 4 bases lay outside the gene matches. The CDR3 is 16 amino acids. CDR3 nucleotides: TGTGCCACCAGCAGAGATAGCGGGAGTCCGACAGATACGCAGTATTTT. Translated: CATSRDSGSPTDTQYF.

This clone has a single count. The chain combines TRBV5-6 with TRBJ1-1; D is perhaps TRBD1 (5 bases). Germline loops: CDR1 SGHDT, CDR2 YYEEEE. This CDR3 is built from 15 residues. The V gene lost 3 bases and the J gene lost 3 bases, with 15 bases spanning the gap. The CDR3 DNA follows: TGTGCCAGCAGCTCAAAGAAGGGGTATGACACTGAAGCTTTCTTT. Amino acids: CASSSKKGYDTEAFF. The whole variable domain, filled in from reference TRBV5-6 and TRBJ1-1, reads DAGVTQSPTHLIKTRGQQVTLRCSPKSGHDTVSWYQQALGQGPQFIFQYYEEEERQRGNFPDRFSGHQFPNYSSELNVNALLLGDSALYLCASSSKKGYDTEAFFGQGTRLTVV.

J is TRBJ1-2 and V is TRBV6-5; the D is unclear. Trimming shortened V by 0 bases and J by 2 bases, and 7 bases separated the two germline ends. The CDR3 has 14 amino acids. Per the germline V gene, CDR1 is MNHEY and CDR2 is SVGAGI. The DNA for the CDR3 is TGTGCCAGCAGTTACTCGCCCGAGAACTATGGCTACACCTTC. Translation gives CASSYSPENYGYTF.

The CDR3 protein is CASKAPGGDYGYTF. The CDR3 nucleotides read TGTGCCAGCAAAGCCCCAGGGGGAGATTATGGCTACACCTTC. V gene TRBV2 combines with J gene TRBJ1-2; 7 bases agree with TRBD1. CDR1 and CDR2 from the germline V gene are SNHLY and FYNNEI. Trimming at V came to 7 bases and at J to 5 bases, leaving 10 bases not matched to a gene. The CDR3 spans 14 residues.